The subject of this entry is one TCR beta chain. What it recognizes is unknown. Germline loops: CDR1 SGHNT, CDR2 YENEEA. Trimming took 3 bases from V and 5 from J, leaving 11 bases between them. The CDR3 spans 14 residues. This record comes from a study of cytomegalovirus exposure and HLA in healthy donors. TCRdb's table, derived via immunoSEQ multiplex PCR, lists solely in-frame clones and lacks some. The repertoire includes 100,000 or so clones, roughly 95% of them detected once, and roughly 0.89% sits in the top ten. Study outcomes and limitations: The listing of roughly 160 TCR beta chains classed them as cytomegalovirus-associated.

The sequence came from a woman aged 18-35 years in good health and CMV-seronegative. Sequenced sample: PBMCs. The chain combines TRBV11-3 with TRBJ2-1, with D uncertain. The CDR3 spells CASSFRTNHNEQFF. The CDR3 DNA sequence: TGTGCCAGCAGCTTTCGAACAAACCACAATGAGCAGTTCTTC.